One TCR beta chain is described in this entry. These data originate in a study of blood T cell repertoires in COVID-19. At the level of the study: Samples representing acute and convalescent COVID-19 were sourced from the United States, Italy and Spain. PBMCs, B-cell-depleted T cells, or T cells provided the cDNA or gDNA that made up the material.

Under the authors' procedure: Nucleated cell counts were estimated from reference gene primer amplification. Clones were read by immunoSEQ multiplex PCR, and TCRdb kept only the in-frame ones, dropping some. V and J calls and clone size are copied from that table; D and trimming were computed from the DNA. Here the sample spans approximately 140,000 clones, 65% to 90% being singletons. V lost 3 bases, J lost 9 bases, and 6 bases lay in between. Germline V gene lookup returns CDR1 MDHEN and CDR2 SYDVKM. The CDR3 loop spans 11 amino acids. The chain uses TRBV28 and TRBJ2-1; D is undetermined. The sequence derives from a man between 65 and 80 years old with acute or convalescent COVID-19. Source material: peripheral blood. Written as DNA, the CDR3 is TGTGCCAGCAGTTTTTCCCGTGAGCAGTTCTTC. It encodes CASSFSREQFF.